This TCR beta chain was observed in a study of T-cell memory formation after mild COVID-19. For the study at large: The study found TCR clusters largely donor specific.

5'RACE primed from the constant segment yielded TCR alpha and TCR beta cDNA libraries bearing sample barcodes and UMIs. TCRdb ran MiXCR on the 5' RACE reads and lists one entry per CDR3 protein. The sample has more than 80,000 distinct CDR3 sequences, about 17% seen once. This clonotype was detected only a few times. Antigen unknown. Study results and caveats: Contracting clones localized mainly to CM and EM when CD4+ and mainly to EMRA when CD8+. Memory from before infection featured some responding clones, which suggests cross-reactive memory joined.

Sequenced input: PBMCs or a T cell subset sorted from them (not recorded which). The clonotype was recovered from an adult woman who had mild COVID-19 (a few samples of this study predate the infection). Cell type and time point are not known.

The CDR3 coding sequence is TGTGCCAGCAGTTTCTCTGGAGGAGGCTCCTACGAGCAGTACTTC. Protein sequence: CASSFSGGGSYEQYF. The chain combines TRBV28 with TRBJ2-7; D is possibly TRBD2 (5 bases). This CDR3 is built from 15 residues. V was shortened by 3 bases and J by 0 bases, with 12 bases between the two germline ends. Germline CDR1 reads MDHEN; CDR2 reads SYDVKM.